The rows below give T cell receptor beta chains drawn from one sample of a study of shared clonotypes between healthy human individuals. Using immunoSEQ multiplex PCR, the repertoire was profiled, and TCRdb retains in-frame clones only, with some absent. The sample has around 100,000 clones; around 66% are singletons. Sequences were obtained from memory CD8+ T cells sorted from blood. Every receptor here comes from a woman aged 30 to 39 in good health. Each CDR3 is given with its conserved first and last residue. The D gene is left open where the match is weak. Only part of the rows carry a size: once, few, many, or a class if the clone is expanded.

CDR3aa: CASSPITEAKNIQYF
CDR3nt: TGTGCCAGCAGTCCTATAACTGAAGCCAAAAACATTCAGTACTTC
v_gene: TRBV27
d_gene: .
j_gene: TRBJ2-4
abundance: few

CDR3aa: CAWSPTVEPYEQYF
CDR3nt: TGTGCCTGGAGTCCGACAGTGGAACCCTACGAGCAGTACTTC
v_gene: TRBV30
d_gene: .
j_gene: TRBJ2-7
abundance: .

CDR3aa: CASTQGTSGMNEQYF
CDR3nt: TGTGCCAGTACTCAAGGGACTAGCGGGATGAACGAGCAGTACTTC
v_gene: TRBV19
d_gene: TRBD2
j_gene: TRBJ2-7
abundance: .

CDR3aa: CASNPALNLPTMGYTF
CDR3nt: TGTGCCAGCAACCCCGCTCTCAACTTACCGACTATGGGCTACACCTTC
v_gene: TRBV7-9
d_gene: .
j_gene: TRBJ1-2
abundance: .

CDR3aa: CASSPGPPYEQYF
CDR3nt: TGTGCCAGCTCACCAGGGCCGCCCTACGAGCAGTACTTC
v_gene: TRBV18
d_gene: .
j_gene: TRBJ2-7
abundance: few

CDR3aa: CASSLGQGHTGELFF
CDR3nt: TGTGCCAGCAGCCTAGGACAGGGCCACACCGGGGAGCTGTTTTTT
v_gene: TRBV4-2
d_gene: TRBD1
j_gene: TRBJ2-2
abundance: .

CDR3aa: CASSPTGRELFF
CDR3nt: TGTGCCAGCAGTCCGACAGGGAGGGAGCTGTTTTTT
v_gene: TRBV27
d_gene: TRBD1
j_gene: TRBJ2-2
abundance: few

CDR3aa: CASTEPPATYEQYF
CDR3nt: TGTGCCAGCACCGAGCCTCCTGCGACTTACGAGCAGTACTTC
v_gene: TRBV2
d_gene: .
j_gene: TRBJ2-7
abundance: .

CDR3aa: CASSLEGLADGYGYTF
CDR3nt: TGTGCCAGCAGCTTAGAAGGCTTGGCAGATGGGTATGGCTACACCTTC
v_gene: TRBV7-9
d_gene: .
j_gene: TRBJ1-2
abundance: .

CDR3aa: CASSEGTGTYEQYF
CDR3nt: TGTGCCAGCAGCGAGGGGACAGGGACCTACGAGCAGTACTTC
v_gene: TRBV9
d_gene: TRBD1
j_gene: TRBJ2-7
abundance: .

CDR3aa: CASSERANEKLFF
CDR3nt: TGTGCCAGCAGTGAAAGGGCTAATGAAAAACTGTTTTTT
v_gene: TRBV6-4
d_gene: .
j_gene: TRBJ1-4
abundance: .

CDR3aa: CATSRGTISGANVLTF
CDR3nt: TGTGCCACCAGCAGAGGAACCATCTCTGGGGCCAACGTCCTGACTTTC
v_gene: TRBV15
d_gene: .
j_gene: TRBJ2-6
abundance: many

CDR3aa: CASSEAGTGELFF
CDR3nt: TGTGCCAGCAGTGAGGCAGGAACCGGGGAGCTGTTTTTT
v_gene: TRBV6-4
d_gene: .
j_gene: TRBJ2-2
abundance: few

CDR3aa: CASSEDRGRPNYGYTF
CDR3nt: TGTGCCAGCAGCGAAGACAGGGGGCGACCTAACTATGGCTACACCTTC
v_gene: TRBV7-8
d_gene: TRBD1
j_gene: TRBJ1-2
abundance: many

CDR3aa: CATSRDRGRAGELFF
CDR3nt: TGTGCCACCAGCAGGGACAGGGGGCGTGCCGGGGAGCTGTTTTTT
v_gene: TRBV15
d_gene: TRBD1
j_gene: TRBJ2-2
abundance: .

CDR3aa: CASSRGQGNEKLFF
CDR3nt: TGTGCCAGCAGTCGGGGACAGGGGAATGAAAAACTGTTTTTT
v_gene: TRBV27
d_gene: TRBD1
j_gene: TRBJ1-4
abundance: .

CDR3aa: CASSYYWGTRDTQYF
CDR3nt: TGTGCCAGCAGTTATTATTGGGGGACGAGAGATACGCAGTATTTT
v_gene: TRBV6-6
d_gene: .
j_gene: TRBJ2-3
abundance: many

CDR3aa: CASNQVAGAGNTQYF
CDR3nt: TGTGCCAGTAATCAAGTGGCGGGAGCTGGGAATACGCAGTATTTT
v_gene: TRBV19
d_gene: TRBD2
j_gene: TRBJ2-3
abundance: .

CDR3aa: CASSPLRGVQPQHF
CDR3nt: TGCGCCAGCAGCCCACTCAGGGGAGTCCAGCCCCAGCATTTT
v_gene: TRBV4-1
d_gene: .
j_gene: TRBJ1-5
abundance: .

CDR3aa: CASSAQNTEAFF
CDR3nt: TGTGCCAGCAGTGCCCAAAACACTGAAGCTTTCTTT
v_gene: TRBV25-1
d_gene: .
j_gene: TRBJ1-1
abundance: .

CDR3aa: CASSQGTVTYEQYF
CDR3nt: TGTGCCAGCAGCCAAGGGACGGTTACCTACGAGCAGTACTTC
v_gene: TRBV2
d_gene: .
j_gene: TRBJ2-7
abundance: few

CDR3aa: CASSLPESGYEQYF
CDR3nt: TGTGCCAGCAGTTTGCCCGAGTCGGGCTACGAGCAGTACTTC
v_gene: TRBV28
d_gene: .
j_gene: TRBJ2-7
abundance: .

CDR3aa: CASSLRTGPYEQYF
CDR3nt: TGCGCCAGCAGCCTGCGGACAGGACCCTACGAGCAGTACTTC
v_gene: TRBV4-1
d_gene: TRBD1
j_gene: TRBJ2-7
abundance: .

CDR3aa: CASSLLPAGGLFVSAAKNIQYF
CDR3nt: TGTGCCAGTAGTCTCCTTCCAGCGGGAGGGCTGTTTGTGTCTGCAGCCAAAAACATTCAGTACTTC
v_gene: TRBV19
d_gene: TRBD2
j_gene: TRBJ2-4
abundance: .

CDR3aa: CSAVKGTSNTGELFF
CDR3nt: TGCAGCGCTGTCAAAGGAACGTCGAACACCGGGGAGCTGTTTTTT
v_gene: TRBV29-1
d_gene: .
j_gene: TRBJ2-2
abundance: .

CDR3aa: CASSLGPPRQNYGYTF
CDR3nt: TGTGCCAGCAGTTTAGGCCCTCCCAGGCAAAACTATGGCTACACCTTC
v_gene: TRBV27
d_gene: .
j_gene: TRBJ1-2
abundance: .

CDR3aa: CASSVQRDRNEQFF
CDR3nt: TGTGCCAGCAGCGTCCAGCGGGATCGCAATGAGCAGTTCTTC
v_gene: TRBV9
d_gene: TRBD2
j_gene: TRBJ2-1
abundance: .

CDR3aa: CASSLVLGALTDTQYF
CDR3nt: TGTGCCAGCAGCTTGGTATTGGGAGCCCTCACAGATACGCAGTATTTT
v_gene: TRBV7-9
d_gene: .
j_gene: TRBJ2-3
abundance: many

CDR3aa: CASSLIYTTYEQYF
CDR3nt: TGTGCCAGCAGCTTAATATACACTACCTACGAGCAGTACTTC
v_gene: TRBV7-2
d_gene: .
j_gene: TRBJ2-7
abundance: few

CDR3aa: CASSLHGTLYGYTF
CDR3nt: TGTGCCAGCAGCTTGCACGGGACCCTCTATGGCTACACCTTC
v_gene: TRBV5-6
d_gene: .
j_gene: TRBJ1-2
abundance: .

CDR3aa: CASSLSEGGQAFF
CDR3nt: TGTGCCAGCAGTTTAAGCGAGGGTGGGCAAGCTTTCTTT
v_gene: TRBV27
d_gene: .
j_gene: TRBJ1-1
abundance: once

CDR3aa: CASSLSRGAGANVLTF
CDR3nt: TGTGCCAGCAGTTTATCGCGGGGGGCTGGGGCCAACGTCCTGACTTTC
v_gene: TRBV27
d_gene: TRBD2
j_gene: TRBJ2-6
abundance: .

CDR3aa: CASSPQGGYTGELFF
CDR3nt: TGTGCCAGCAGCCCACAGGGCGGGTACACCGGGGAGCTGTTTTTT
v_gene: TRBV7-9
d_gene: .
j_gene: TRBJ2-2
abundance: .

CDR3aa: CASTGDRGGHSGANVLTF
CDR3nt: TGTGCCAGCACTGGGGACAGGGGGGGCCACTCTGGGGCCAACGTCCTGACTTTC
v_gene: TRBV28
d_gene: TRBD1
j_gene: TRBJ2-6
abundance: .

CDR3aa: CASSPVRTGRSRPYNEQFF
CDR3nt: TGTGCCAGCTCACCAGTAAGGACCGGGAGGTCGCGTCCATACAATGAGCAGTTCTTC
v_gene: TRBV18
d_gene: TRBD2
j_gene: TRBJ2-1
abundance: few

CDR3aa: CASSIRSDSYGYTF
CDR3nt: TGTGCCAGTAGTATAAGGTCAGACAGCTATGGCTACACCTTC
v_gene: TRBV19
d_gene: .
j_gene: TRBJ1-2
abundance: .

CDR3aa: CASSVIAGSYNEQFF
CDR3nt: TGTGCCAGCAGTGTCATAGCGGGTTCTTACAATGAGCAGTTCTTC
v_gene: TRBV6-4
d_gene: TRBD2
j_gene: TRBJ2-1
abundance: .

CDR3aa: CASRFGTSGLYEQYF
CDR3nt: TGTGCCAGCAGGTTCGGGACTAGCGGATTGTACGAGCAGTACTTC
v_gene: TRBV27
d_gene: TRBD2
j_gene: TRBJ2-7
abundance: .

CDR3aa: CAISVGVGGRPPYEQYF
CDR3nt: TGTGCCATCAGCGTTGGTGTGGGGGGCAGGCCTCCCTACGAGCAGTACTTC
v_gene: TRBV10-3
d_gene: .
j_gene: TRBJ2-7
abundance: once

CDR3aa: CASSIRAGGLYEQYF
CDR3nt: TGTGCCAGTAGTATACGGGCGGGTGGGCTTTACGAGCAGTACTTC
v_gene: TRBV19
d_gene: .
j_gene: TRBJ2-7
abundance: .

CDR3aa: CASSSDRVGEKLFF
CDR3nt: TGTGCCAGCAGTTCAGACAGGGTGGGTGAAAAACTGTTTTTT
v_gene: TRBV6-5
d_gene: TRBD1
j_gene: TRBJ1-4
abundance: .

CDR3aa: CASSASPYTGELFF
CDR3nt: TGCGCCAGCAGCGCCAGCCCTTACACCGGGGAGCTGTTTTTT
v_gene: TRBV5-1
d_gene: .
j_gene: TRBJ2-2
abundance: .

CDR3aa: CASSLHGTGVYEQYF
CDR3nt: TGTGCCAGCAGCTTACACGGGACAGGGGTCTACGAGCAGTACTTC
v_gene: TRBV7-9
d_gene: TRBD1
j_gene: TRBJ2-7
abundance: once

CDR3aa: CASSLPGVSNAFF
CDR3nt: TGTGCCAGCAGTTTACCGGGTGTGTCGAACGCTTTCTTT
v_gene: TRBV28
d_gene: .
j_gene: TRBJ1-1
abundance: .

CDR3aa: CASSPGSGNTGELFF
CDR3nt: TGTGCCAGCAGCCCGGGTTCGGGAAACACCGGGGAGCTGTTTTTT
v_gene: TRBV11-2
d_gene: .
j_gene: TRBJ2-2
abundance: .

CDR3aa: CASSPQGAATEAFF
CDR3nt: TGCGCCAGCAGCCCACAGGGGGCGGCCACTGAAGCTTTCTTT
v_gene: TRBV5-1
d_gene: TRBD1
j_gene: TRBJ1-1
abundance: .